This record concerns one T cell receptor beta chain sequence. Its cognate antigen is unknown. CDR1 is MGHDK, CDR2 SYGVNS, per germline. Trimming took off 4 bases at V and 4 bases at J, with 11 bases between the two ends. This CDR3 spans 14 amino acids. The data were obtained in a study of shared clonotypes between healthy human individuals. Study-wide results and caveats: Naive subsets generally had larger estimated richness than memory subsets.

Adult donors, all healthy and HIV-negative, had no recent acute infections or vaccinations. Partitioning of CD4+ cells yielded a CD45RA+ naive subset and a CD45RA-negative memory subset. The table came from immunoSEQ multiplex PCR; TCRdb's copy has only in-frame clones and leaves some out. The sample holds under 600,000 clones, more than 95% seen once. The sample taken for sequencing was naive CD4+ T cells sorted from blood. Subset given: CD45RA+ positively selected. The chain couples TRBV25-1 to TRBJ2-1; D unclear. This clonotype was sampled from a woman in her 30s in good health. The CDR3 DNA reads as TGTGCCAGCAGTGTCCTTACACCGTACAATGAGCAGTTCTTC. It is translated as CASSVLTPYNEQFF. Full variable domain (rest looked up from reference TRBV25-1 and TRBJ2-1): EADIYQTPRYLVIGTGKKITLECSQTMGHDKMYWYQQDPGMELHLIHYSYGVNSTEKGDLSSESTVSRIRTEHFPLTLESARPSHTSQYLCASSVLTPYNEQFFGPGTRLTVL.